Each of the 22 T cell receptor beta chains below was sequenced from the same sample in a study of blood T cell repertoires in COVID-19. Sequencing used immunoSEQ multiplex PCR; TCRdb keeps in-frame clones, though not all of them. The repertoire consists of some 180,000 clones, with about 77% occurring once and the leading ten covering 2.5% to 3%. Sequences were obtained from peripheral blood. All receptors derive from a woman older than 75 with active or convalescent COVID-19.

The V call is TRBV15, the J call TRBJ2-5, with TRBD1 matching over 12 bases. The J segment lost 4 bases and the V segment lost 0 bases, leaving 6 bases of the junction unmatched. CDR3 size: 17 residues. CDR1 LNHNV and CDR2 YYDKDF come from the germline V gene (reference sequence). Written as DNA, the CDR3 is TGTGCCACCAGCAGAGATGGGACAGGGGGCCCTGCAGAGACCCAGTACTTC. This gives the protein CATSRDGTGGPAETQYF.

The CDR3 loop reads CASSLGERSGANVLTF. DNA of the CDR3: TGTGCCAGCAGCTTAGGAGAACGATCTGGGGCCAACGTCCTGACTTTC. This chain joins TRBV5-4 and TRBJ2-6, with D hard to call. The germline CDR1 and CDR2 sequences are SGHNT and YYREEE (reference sequence). Trimming cost V 2 bases and J 1 base, with 10 bases left between them. The CDR3 spans 16 residues.

The chain carries TRBV19 and TRBJ2-2, with a tentative D call TRBD1 (6 bases). V lost 5 bases, J lost 2 bases, and 15 bases lay in between. Germline V gene data show CDR1 as LNHDA and CDR2 as SQIVND (reference sequence). CDR3 length equals 16 residues. CDR3 coding DNA: TGTGCCAGTAGTCCTCCGGGACACGTTAACACCGGGGAGCTGTTTTTT. Protein: CASSPPGHVNTGELFF. Filled out from reference TRBV19 and TRBJ2-2, the complete variable domain reads DGGITQSPKYLFRKEGQNVTLSCEQNLNHDAMYWYRQDPGQGLRLIYYSQIVNDFQKGDIAEGYSVSREKKESFPLTVTSAQKNPTAFYLCASSPPGHVNTGELFFGEGSRLTVL.

The chain has TRBV18 and TRBJ1-2, with 9 positions matching TRBD1. Germline CDR1 and CDR2: KGHSH and LQKENI. Trimming removed 6 bases from V and 6 bases from J; junction bases left unmatched: 5. CDR3 length: 13 residues. CDR3 amino acids: CASSTGTGNGYTF. CDR3 nucleotides: TGTGCCAGCTCTACCGGGACAGGGAATGGCTACACCTTC.

The rearrangement links TRBV28 to TRBJ1-3; 9 bases match TRBD1. The V gene end was trimmed by 2 bases and the J gene end by 8 bases; junction bases not matched to a gene: 7. CDR3 size: 15 residues. Germline-derived CDR1 and CDR2 are MDHEN and SYDVKM. The CDR3 DNA reads as TGTGCCAGCAGTTTACCCACAGGGGGCGGACACACCATATATTTT. Its translation is CASSLPTGGGHTIYF.

As for this clone: Additional DNA sequences in this sample encode the identical CDR3. This chain uses TRBV3-1 (or the pseudogene TRBV3-2) with TRBJ1-1, with TRBD1 as a possible D gene (5 bases). Germline V gene sequence: CDR1 LGHDT, CDR2 YNNKEL (reference sequence). Trimming removed 6 bases at V and 1 base at J, with 12 bases between. The CDR3 consists of 14 residues. CDR3 sequence reads: CASRPGQGNTEAFF. CDR3 nucleotides: TGTGCCAGCAGACCCGGACAAGGGAACACTGAAGCTTTCTTT.

The V and J genes are TRBV5-5 and TRBJ2-5, with 8 nucleotides matching TRBD2. This CDR3 has 16 amino acids. Germline CDR1 and CDR2: SGHKS and YYEKEE (reference sequence). V shed 1 base, J shed 1 base, and the junction held 6 bases outside the gene matches. The CDR3 coding sequence is TGTGCCAGCAGCTTGTTCGCGGGGGGTCTCCAAGAGACCCAGTACTTC. Its protein is CASSLFAGGLQETQYF.

The chain employs TRBV19 and TRBJ2-1, with 9 nucleotides matching TRBD1. CDR3 length: 15 residues. The junction had 13 bases not matched to a gene; V was cut back by 7 bases and J by 9 bases. CDR1 and CDR2 (germline): LNHDA, SQIVND (reference sequence). The DNA for the CDR3 is TGTGCCAGTACCATAGACACAGGGGGCGGGGGTGAGCAGTTCTTC. It translates to CASTIDTGGGGEQFF.

The chain carries TRBV5-1 and TRBJ1-1; maybe TRBD1 (5 bases). Germline lookup yields CDR1 SGHRS and CDR2 YFSETQ. This CDR3 has 15 residues. The V gene lost 4 bases and the J gene lost 4 bases, with 17 bases spanning the gap. CDR3 protein: CASSHLDGRGTEAFF. CDR3 in DNA: TGCGCCAGCAGCCACCTGGACGGGAGGGGCACTGAAGCTTTCTTT.

This CDR3 reads CASSYTIGPGIQETQYF. CDR3 DNA sequence: TGTGCCAGCAGTTACACGATTGGGCCAGGGATTCAAGAGACCCAGTACTTC. This chain joins TRBV6-2 or TRBV6-3 and TRBJ2-5, with D possibly matching TRBD1 (5 bases). V lost 2 bases to trimming and J lost 2 bases, with 18 bases between them. From germline, CDR1 is MNHEY and CDR2 SVGEGT. This CDR3 spans 17 amino acids.

The rearrangement links TRBV29-1 to TRBJ2-7, with TRBD1 matching 8 bases. The CDR3 runs to 12 residues. From germline, CDR1 is SQVTM and CDR2 ANQGSEA. V lost 7 bases, J lost 5 bases, and 7 bases stayed unmatched. Here the CDR3 reads CSAGGLMDEQYF. The CDR3 nucleotides are TGCAGCGCAGGGGGCTTAATGGACGAGCAGTACTTC.

The chain is built from TRBV25-1 and TRBJ1-5; D possibly corresponds to TRBD1 (5 bases). CDR1 MGHDK and CDR2 SYGVNS come from the germline V gene. V lost 5 bases and J lost 6, with 20 bases in between. This CDR3 region has 16 residues. The CDR3, as DNA: TGTGCCAGCAGTCCCCACGGAAGGGGCGAAACTCAGCCCCAGCATTTT. This sequence encodes CASSPHGRGETQPQHF.

V usage is TRBV7-2 and J usage is TRBJ1-2, with D tentatively TRBD1 (5 bases). The CDR3 spans 14 residues. CDR1 is SGHTA and CDR2 is FQGNSA in the germline V gene. The V and J ends lost 5 bases and 2 bases respectively, with 12 bases between them. In DNA, the CDR3 is TGTGCCAGCAGCGCGCTCGGGGGGAACTATGGCTACACCTTC. Its translation is CASSALGGNYGYTF.

The chain couples TRBV28 to TRBJ2-7, with 9 bases fitting TRBD1. V lost 8 bases, J lost 4 bases, and 6 bases stayed unmatched. The CDR3 runs 13 residues. Germline CDR1 and CDR2: MDHEN and SYDVKM. CDR3 loop: CASWGQGEYEQYF. In DNA form, the CDR3 reads TGTGCCAGCTGGGGACAGGGCGAGTACGAGCAGTACTTC.

This rearrangement joins TRBV10-3 to TRBJ2-3; 14 bases are shared with TRBD2. Trimming took 5 bases from V and 4 from J; bases not matched to a gene: 2. Germline CDR1 ENHRY, CDR2 SYGVKD. This CDR3 spans 15 amino acids. The DNA for the CDR3 is TGTGCCATCAGTCCGGGACTAGCGGGGGCAGATACGCAGTATTTT. It codes for CAISPGLAGADTQYF.

The chain employs TRBV6-4 and TRBJ1-2; 7 bases are shared with TRBD1. CDR3 length: 13 residues. V shed 6 bases and J 8 bases; nucleotides not matched to a gene: 9. Germline assignment: CDR1 MRHNA and CDR2 SNTAGT. CDR3 loop: CASRRGQGGGYTF. In nucleotides, the CDR3 is TGTGCCAGCAGAAGGGGGCAGGGAGGCGGCTACACCTTC.

The chain joins TRBV30 to TRBJ1-3; the D gene is possibly TRBD1 (5 bases). V was shortened by 2 bases and J by 0 bases, with 29 bases between the two germline ends. Germline V gene sequence: CDR1 GTSNPN, CDR2 SVGIG (reference sequence). This CDR3 comprises 21 residues. The CDR3 spells CAWSPWGGTSETTHSGNTIYF. The CDR3, as DNA: TGTGCCTGGAGTCCCTGGGGGGGAACTTCTGAGACAACCCACTCTGGAAACACCATATATTTT. Supplemented by reference TRBV30 and TRBJ1-3, the full variable domain reads SQTIHQWPATLVQPVGSPLSLECTVEGTSNPNLYWYRQAAGRGLQLLFYSVGIGQISSEVPQNLSASRPQDRQFILSSKKLLLSDSGFYLCAWSPWGGTSETTHSGNTIYFGEGSWLTVV.

The chain joins TRBV28 to TRBJ2-7; 9 bases fit TRBD1. Unmatched junction bases numbered 6, after V lost 6 bases and J lost 3 bases. CDR3 length: 14 residues. Per germline, CDR1 MDHEN and CDR2 SYDVKM. The CDR3 DNA reads TGTGCCAGCAGGCCGGGACAGGGTGGCTACGAGCAGTACTTC. This sequence encodes CASRPGQGGYEQYF.

The rearrangement uses TRBV7-9 and TRBJ2-1; 11 positions agree with TRBD1. The CDR3 contains 15 residues. Germline values: CDR1 SEHNR, CDR2 FQNEAQ (reference sequence). With 1 base clipped from V and 7 bases from J, the junction kept 3 bases outside the gene matches. The CDR3, as DNA: TGTGCCAGCAGCTTAGGGTGGGACAGGGGGAATGAGCAGTTCTTC. It translates to CASSLGWDRGNEQFF.

This clone has a single count. This chain joins TRBV2 and TRBJ1-1, with 7 positions matching TRBD1. The CDR3 totals 13 residues. CDR1 is SNHLY, CDR2 FYNNEI, per germline. V trimming: 10 bases; J trimming: 1 base; junction bases outside the gene matches: 6. The CDR3 region is CATQGTENTEAFF. Here the CDR3 DNA reads TGTGCCACCCAAGGGACAGAGAACACTGAAGCTTTCTTT.

The rearrangement links TRBV7-9 to TRBJ2-1; maybe TRBD2 (6 bases). The V end lost 7 bases, the J end lost 6 bases, and 19 bases lay between the germline ends. This CDR3 comprises 15 residues. Germline V lookup: CDR1 SEHNR, CDR2 FQNEAQ (reference sequence). The chain's CDR3 is CASTQTSSWSNEQFF. The CDR3 DNA sequence: TGTGCCAGCACACAAACTAGCTCCTGGTCCAATGAGCAGTTCTTC.

The V and J genes are TRBV19 and TRBJ1-5; D not certain. Germline lookup yields CDR1 LNHDA and CDR2 SQIVND (reference sequence). Trimming removed 1 base from V and 4 bases from J, with 11 bases in between. The CDR3 is made up of 15 amino acids. In DNA, the CDR3 is TGTGCCAGTAGTATAGGAGGGATGGGTAATCAGCCCCAGCATTTT. It codes for CASSIGGMGNQPQHF.